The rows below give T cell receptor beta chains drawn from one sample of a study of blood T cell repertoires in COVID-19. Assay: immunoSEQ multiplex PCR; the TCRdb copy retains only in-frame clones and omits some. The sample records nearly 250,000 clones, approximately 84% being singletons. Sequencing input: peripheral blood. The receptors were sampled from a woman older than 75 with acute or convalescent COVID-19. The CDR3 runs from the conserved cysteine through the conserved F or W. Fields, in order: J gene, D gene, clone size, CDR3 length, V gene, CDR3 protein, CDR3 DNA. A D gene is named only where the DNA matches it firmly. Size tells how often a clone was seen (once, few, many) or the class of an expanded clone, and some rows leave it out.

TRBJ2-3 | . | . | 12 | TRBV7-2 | CASSSTADTQYF | TGTGCCAGCAGCTCGACTGCAGATACGCAGTATTTT
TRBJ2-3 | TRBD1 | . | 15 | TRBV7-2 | CASSLGQGATDTQYF | TGTGCCAGCAGCTTAGGGCAGGGGGCCACAGATACGCAGTATTTT
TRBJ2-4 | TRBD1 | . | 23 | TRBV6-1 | CASSEVGPDRGLFLSLAKNIQYF | TGTGCCAGCAGTGAAGTGGGACCCGACAGGGGGCTCTTTCTATCCTTAGCCAAAAACATTCAGTACTTC
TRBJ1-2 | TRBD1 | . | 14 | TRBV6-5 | CAGKTGAKNYGYTF | TGTGCCGGAAAAACAGGGGCGAAGAACTATGGCTACACCTTC
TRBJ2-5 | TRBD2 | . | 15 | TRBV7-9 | CASSVQRGGLETQYF | TGTGCCAGCAGCGTTCAGCGGGGGGGCCTGGAGACCCAGTACTTC
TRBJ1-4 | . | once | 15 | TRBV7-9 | CASSVQGKRNEKLFF | TGTGCCAGCAGCGTTCAGGGAAAGAGGAATGAAAAACTGTTTTTT
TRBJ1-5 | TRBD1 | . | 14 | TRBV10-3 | CAIRGQGDNQPQHF | TGTGCCATCAGGGGACAGGGCGATAATCAGCCCCAGCATTTT
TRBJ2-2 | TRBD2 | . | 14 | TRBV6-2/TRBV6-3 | CASSPGLAHGELFF | TGTGCCAGCAGTCCAGGACTAGCCCACGGGGAGCTGTTTTTT
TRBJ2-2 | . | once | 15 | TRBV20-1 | CSASKRDSPIGELFF | TGCAGTGCTAGTAAACGGGACTCCCCAATCGGGGAGCTGTTTTTT
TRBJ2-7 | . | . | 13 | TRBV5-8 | CASSFDRTYEQYF | TGTGCCAGCAGCTTTGACAGAACCTACGAGCAGTACTTC
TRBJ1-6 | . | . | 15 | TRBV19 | CASSMAGYYNSPLHF | TGTGCCAGTAGTATGGCGGGCTACTATAATTCACCCCTCCACTTT
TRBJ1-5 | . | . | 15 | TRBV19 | CASSIVAHSNQPQHF | TGTGCCAGTAGTATCGTCGCGCATAGCAATCAGCCCCAGCATTTT
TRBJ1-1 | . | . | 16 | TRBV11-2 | CATNRVKQGINTEAFF | TGTGCCACTAATCGGGTAAAACAGGGAATTAACACTGAAGCTTTCTTT
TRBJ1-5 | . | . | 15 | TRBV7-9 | CASSLSGSSNQPQHF | TGTGCCAGCAGCTTAAGTGGGAGTAGCAATCAGCCCCAGCATTTT
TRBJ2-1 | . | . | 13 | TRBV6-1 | CASSESAYNEQFF | TGTGCCAGCAGTGAATCGGCCTACAATGAGCAGTTCTTC
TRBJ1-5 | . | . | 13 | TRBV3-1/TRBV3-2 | CASSLRQNQPQHF | TGTGCCAGCAGCCTACGACAGAATCAGCCCCAGCATTTT
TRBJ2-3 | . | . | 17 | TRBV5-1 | CASSLQPGGGSTDTQYF | TGCGCCAGCAGCCTACAACCTGGGGGCGGTTCGACAGATACGCAGTATTTT
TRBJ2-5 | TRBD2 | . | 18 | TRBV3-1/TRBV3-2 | CASSQDSLLAGAQETQYF | TGTGCCAGCAGCCAAGATTCTTTACTAGCGGGGGCACAAGAGACCCAGTACTTC
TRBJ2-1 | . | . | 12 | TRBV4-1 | CASSFPDNEQFF | TGCGCCAGCAGCTTCCCCGACAATGAGCAGTTCTTC
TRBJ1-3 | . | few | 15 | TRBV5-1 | CASSLDALSGNTIYF | TGCGCCAGCAGCTTGGATGCACTCTCTGGAAACACCATATATTTT
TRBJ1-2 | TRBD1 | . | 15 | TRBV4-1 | CASSLDRVTNYGYTF | TGCGCCAGCAGCCTCGACAGGGTTACCAACTATGGCTACACCTTC
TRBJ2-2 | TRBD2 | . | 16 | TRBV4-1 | CASSQWTSRYTGELFF | TGCGCCAGCAGCCAATGGACTAGCCGATACACCGGGGAGCTGTTTTTT
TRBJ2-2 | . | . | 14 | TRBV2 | CASIRDIYTGELFF | TGTGCCAGCATCCGGGACATTTACACCGGGGAGCTGTTTTTT
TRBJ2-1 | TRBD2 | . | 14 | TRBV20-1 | CSASLRGGGREQFF | TGCAGTGCTAGTCTTCGTGGCGGGGGGCGTGAGCAGTTCTTC
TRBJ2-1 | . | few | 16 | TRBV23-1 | CASSQHRTVLNNEQFF | TGCGCCAGCAGTCAACACCGGACAGTCCTAAACAATGAGCAGTTCTTC
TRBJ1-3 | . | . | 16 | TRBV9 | CASSVEARGAGNTIYF | TGTGCCAGCAGCGTAGAGGCCAGGGGAGCTGGAAACACCATATATTTT
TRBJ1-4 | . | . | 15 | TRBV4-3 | CASSQDSGRGEKLFF | TGCGCCAGCAGCCAAGATTCCGGCAGGGGAGAAAAACTGTTTTTT
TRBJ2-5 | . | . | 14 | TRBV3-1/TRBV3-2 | CASSPSLRDETQYF | TGTGCCAGCAGCCCCTCCCTGAGGGATGAGACCCAGTACTTC